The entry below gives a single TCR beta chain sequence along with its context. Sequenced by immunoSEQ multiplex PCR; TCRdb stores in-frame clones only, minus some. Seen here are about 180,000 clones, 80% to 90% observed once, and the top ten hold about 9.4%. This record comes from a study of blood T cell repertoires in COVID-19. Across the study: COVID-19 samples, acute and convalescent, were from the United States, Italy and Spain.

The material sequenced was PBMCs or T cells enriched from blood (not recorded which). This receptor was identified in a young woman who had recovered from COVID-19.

In DNA, the CDR3 is TGCGCCAGCTCAAGAGGCTACAATCAGCCCCAGCATTTT. Protein sequence: CASSRGYNQPQHF. V and J are TRBV10-1 and TRBJ1-5; D unresolved. This CDR3 has 13 residues. CDR1 is WNHNN and CDR2 is SYGVQD in the germline V gene (reference sequence). V lost 8 bases, J lost 3 bases, and 11 bases lay in between.